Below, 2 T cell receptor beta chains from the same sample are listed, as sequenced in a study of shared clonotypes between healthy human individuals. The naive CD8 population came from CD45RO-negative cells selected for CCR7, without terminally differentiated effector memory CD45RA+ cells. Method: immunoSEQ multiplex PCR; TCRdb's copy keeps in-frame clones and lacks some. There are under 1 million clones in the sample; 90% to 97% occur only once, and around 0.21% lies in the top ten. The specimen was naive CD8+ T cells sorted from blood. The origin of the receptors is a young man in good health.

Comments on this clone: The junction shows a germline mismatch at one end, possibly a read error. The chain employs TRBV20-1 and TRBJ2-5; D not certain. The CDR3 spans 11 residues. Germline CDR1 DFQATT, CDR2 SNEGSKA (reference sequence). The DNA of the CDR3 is TGCAGTGTTAGACCTATGGAGACCCAGTACTTC. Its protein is CSVRPMETQYF.

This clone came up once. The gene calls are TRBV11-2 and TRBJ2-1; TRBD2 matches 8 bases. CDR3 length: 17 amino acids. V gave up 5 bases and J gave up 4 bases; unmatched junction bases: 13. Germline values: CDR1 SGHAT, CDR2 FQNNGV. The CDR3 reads CASSPTSGTREYNEQFF. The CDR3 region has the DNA TGTGCCAGCAGCCCGACCTCCGGGACTAGAGAATACAATGAGCAGTTCTTC.